Listed below are T cell receptor beta chains from one sample, sequenced in a study of vaccination and CD4 T cells after COVID-19. TCRdb re-derived calls from the PCR reads in MiXCR, one entry per CDR3 protein. The table includes about 19,000 distinct CDR3 sequences, about 62% detected once. This specimen consisted of CD4+ T cells from blood, obtained after SARS-CoV-2 vaccination. The receptors originated from a human donor who had recovered from COVID-19. Both conserved end residues are part of each CDR3. The order of the fields is clone size, J gene, D gene, V gene, CDR3 DNA, CDR3 protein. A D gene is named only where the DNA matches it firmly. Not all rows give a size; the values are once, few, many and, for expanded clones, a class.

few | TRBJ1-1 | . | TRBV6-1 | TGTGCCAGCAGTCGATCCTCGCCCCGCTCCGAAGCTTTCTTT | CASSRSSPRSEAFF
few | TRBJ1-2 | . | TRBV19 | TGTGCCAGTAGTATTTCGAGTAGCGGTCACACCTTC | CASSISSSGHTF
. | TRBJ1-5 | . | TRBV15 | TGTGCCACCAGCAGAGATCTAGGCAGTTATCAGCCCCAGCATTTT | CATSRDLGSYQPQHF
. | TRBJ2-7 | TRBD2 | TRBV20-1 | TGCAGTGCTAGAGAACGGACTAGCGGGAGGGAATACGAGCAGTACTTC | CSARERTSGREYEQYF
. | TRBJ2-3 | TRBD2 | TRBV12-3/TRBV12-4 | TGTGCCAGCAGTCCAACCCGGGAGGGGGGCACAGATACGCAGTATTTT | CASSPTREGGTDTQYF
. | TRBJ1-2 | TRBD1 | TRBV6-2/TRBV6-3 | TGTGCCAGCAGTTACTCGACTAGGGGGCTTGATGGCTACACCTTC | CASSYSTRGLDGYTF
once | TRBJ2-1 | TRBD2 | TRBV27 | TGTGCCAGCAGTTTGACTAGCGGGAAAGGTTACAATGAGCAGTTCTTC | CASSLTSGKGYNEQFF
. | TRBJ1-2 | . | TRBV15 | TGTGCCACCAGCAGAGGGGGGGAGGGCTACACCTTC | CATSRGGEGYTF
. | TRBJ2-3 | . | TRBV6-1 | TGTGCCAGCAGTGTCGAGGCGCCAGATACGCAGTATTTT | CASSVEAPDTQYF
. | TRBJ2-5 | . | TRBV5-1 | TGCGCCAGCAGCTCCTATCATGGTCCCGGGGAGACCCAGTACTTC | CASSSYHGPGETQYF
few | TRBJ1-1 | . | TRBV12-3/TRBV12-4 | TGTGCCAGCAGAGCGGGACGTTCAGGAGAATCTTTTTTT | CASRAGRSGESFF
. | TRBJ1-1 | . | TRBV7-9 | TGTGCCAGCAGCTTACAGGGGCTCGGGGCAGTAGCTGAAGCTTTCTTT | CASSLQGLGAVAEAFF
. | TRBJ2-5 | TRBD1 | TRBV20-1 | TGCAGTGCTAGAGTACCGACAGGGCGGCGGGAGACCCAGTACTTC | CSARVPTGRRETQYF
. | TRBJ2-3 | . | TRBV20-1 | TGCAGTGCTAGAGTAGATACGCAGTATTTT | CSARVDTQYF
. | TRBJ1-2 | . | TRBV2 | TGTGCCAGCATAGATCCAGCCAAATGGGGCTACACCTTC | CASIDPAKWGYTF
. | TRBJ2-3 | . | TRBV30 | TGTGCCTGGAGTACTCAGCGGCTAGGTACGCAGTATTTT | CAWSTQRLGTQYF
few | TRBJ2-5 | TRBD2 | TRBV15 | TGTGCCACCAGCAGAGCTTCGGGCCTAGCGGGGGGAGAGACCCAGTACTTC | CATSRASGLAGGETQYF
. | TRBJ2-3 | TRBD2 | TRBV2 | TGTGCCAGGCGGGGGACGGGAGGGCCTACAGATACGCAGTATTTT | CARRGTGGPTDTQYF
few | TRBJ1-2 | . | TRBV20-1 | TGCAGTGCTAGAGATTACACAAACTATGGCTACACCTTC | CSARDYTNYGYTF
. | TRBJ1-5 | TRBD1 | TRBV27 | TGTGCCACCCAGGGACAGAATAGCAATCAGCCCCAGCATTTT | CATQGQNSNQPQHF
. | TRBJ2-3 | TRBD2 | TRBV20-1 | TGCAGTGCTCCCCGGACTAGCGGGCAACTCACAGATACGCAGTATTTT | CSAPRTSGQLTDTQYF
few | TRBJ2-3 | . | TRBV10-1 | TGCGCCACGCGAGAAGGAGACAGCACAGATACGCAGTATTTT | CATREGDSTDTQYF